These T cell receptor beta chains were read from a single sample in a study of T cell responses to AZD1222 COVID-19 vaccine. TCRdb's table, derived via immunoSEQ multiplex PCR, lists solely in-frame clones and lacks some. The sample lists 90,000 to 110,000 clones; about 90% were seen once. This specimen was peripheral blood, taken on day 0 of AZD1222 vaccination. These receptors all come from an adult in good health. CDR3s include the opening cysteine and the closing phenylalanine or tryptophan. Each record gives: J gene, clone size, D gene, V gene, CDR3 DNA, CDR3 protein. A D gene is named only where the DNA matches it firmly. The size entry is marked missing in some rows and otherwise reads once, few, many or a size class.

J: TRBJ2-1; size: .; D: TRBD1; V: TRBV5-8; DNA: TGTGCCAGCAGCTCAGGCCGGGACAGGGGGAAGTTTTCCTACAATGAGCAGTTCTTC; CDR3: CASSSGRDRGKFSYNEQFF
J: TRBJ1-1; size: .; D: .; V: TRBV7-3; DNA: TGTGCCAGCAGCTTAAGTAGAGATACGAACACTGAAGCTTTCTTT; CDR3: CASSLSRDTNTEAFF
J: TRBJ2-7; size: once; D: TRBD2; V: TRBV29-1; DNA: TGCAGCGTTGAGGGGCTGGGAGGCGGGAGTTACGAGCAGTACTTC; CDR3: CSVEGLGGGSYEQYF
J: TRBJ1-1; size: .; D: .; V: TRBV5-1; DNA: TGCGCCAGCAAAGAACAGGGTTTAAACACTGAAGCTTTCTTT; CDR3: CASKEQGLNTEAFF
J: TRBJ1-2; size: .; D: .; V: TRBV5-4; DNA: TGTGCCAGCAGCTTGCGATCGGGGGCTTTCTATGGCTACACCTTC; CDR3: CASSLRSGAFYGYTF
J: TRBJ2-1; size: .; D: TRBD2; V: TRBV4-3; DNA: TGCGCCAGCAGCCAAGGCCGGGGCAGGGGGACTAGCGGGTCCTCCTACAATGAGCAGTTCTTC; CDR3: CASSQGRGRGTSGSSYNEQFF
J: TRBJ2-5; size: .; D: .; V: TRBV15; DNA: TGTGCCACCAGCAGAGAGGCCTTTCAAGAGACCCAGTACTTC; CDR3: CATSREAFQETQYF
J: TRBJ2-3; size: .; D: TRBD1; V: TRBV16; DNA: TGTGCCAGCAGCTCGCAGGGGGATGGTACAGATACGCAGTATTTT; CDR3: CASSSQGDGTDTQYF
J: TRBJ1-5; size: once; D: .; V: TRBV18; DNA: TGTGCCAGCTCACCACAGGGAAGAGGCAATCAGCCCCAGCATTTT; CDR3: CASSPQGRGNQPQHF
J: TRBJ1-1; size: .; D: TRBD1; V: TRBV28; DNA: TGTGCCAGCCAGACAGGGGGTGTGACTGAAGCTTTCTTT; CDR3: CASQTGGVTEAFF
J: TRBJ1-2; size: few; D: .; V: TRBV3-1/TRBV3-2; DNA: TGTGCCAGCAGCCAAGTGGCAGGGATTAACTATGGCTACACCTTC; CDR3: CASSQVAGINYGYTF
J: TRBJ2-1; size: .; D: TRBD2; V: TRBV6-1; DNA: TGTGCCAGCAGTGCCAGACTAGCGGGAGGGTCCTACAATGAGCAGTTCTTC; CDR3: CASSARLAGGSYNEQFF
J: TRBJ1-1; size: once; D: .; V: TRBV5-1; DNA: TGCGCCAGCAGCTTACAACAGGGGAACACTGAAGCTTTCTTT; CDR3: CASSLQQGNTEAFF
J: TRBJ1-3; size: .; D: .; V: TRBV3-1/TRBV3-2; DNA: TGTGCCAGCAGTAAGTACTCTGGAAACACCATATATTTT; CDR3: CASSKYSGNTIYF
J: TRBJ2-2; size: .; D: TRBD1; V: TRBV7-3; DNA: TGTGCCAGCAGCTTAACGTCAGGGGGTGGGGAGCTGTTTTTT; CDR3: CASSLTSGGGELFF
J: TRBJ1-3; size: .; D: TRBD1; V: TRBV7-8; DNA: TGTGCCAGCAGGGCTGGGACAGCCAACTCTGGAAACACCATATATTTT; CDR3: CASRAGTANSGNTIYF
J: TRBJ1-2; size: .; D: TRBD1; V: TRBV19; DNA: TGTGCCAGTAGTCTTCGACAGGGGGTCCTCTATGGCTACACCTTC; CDR3: CASSLRQGVLYGYTF
J: TRBJ2-1; size: .; D: .; V: TRBV6-5; DNA: TGTGCCAGCAGTTACTCGACCGGAACGGTTATTTTGAAGCAGTTCTTC; CDR3: CASSYSTGTVILKQFF
J: TRBJ1-2; size: .; D: .; V: TRBV2; DNA: TGTGCCAGCAGTGAAATGGACATGACCTATGGCTACACCTTC; CDR3: CASSEMDMTYGYTF
J: TRBJ2-7; size: .; D: .; V: TRBV7-9; DNA: TGTGCCAGCAGCCCGGAAGGGGGGGGAACCTACGAGCAGTACTTC; CDR3: CASSPEGGGTYEQYF
J: TRBJ2-2; size: .; D: .; V: TRBV6-6; DNA: TGTGCCAGCACCCTCCGAAGGTCCGAGCTGTTTTTT; CDR3: CASTLRRSELFF
J: TRBJ2-7; size: .; D: TRBD2; V: TRBV11-2; DNA: TGTGCCAGCAGCTTGGGACTAGACTACGAGCAGTACTTC; CDR3: CASSLGLDYEQYF
J: TRBJ1-2; size: .; D: .; V: TRBV4-2; DNA: TGTGCCAGCAGCCAAGGGGCAGGGGCCTATGGCTACACCTTC; CDR3: CASSQGAGAYGYTF
J: TRBJ2-7; size: once; D: .; V: TRBV7-9; DNA: TGTGCCAGCAGCACCTCCTACGAGCAGTACTTC; CDR3: CASSTSYEQYF
J: TRBJ2-5; size: once; D: TRBD2; V: TRBV18; DNA: TGTGCCAGCTCCCCTTCTTATAGCGGGGGAGAGGAGACCCAGTACTTC; CDR3: CASSPSYSGGEETQYF
J: TRBJ1-5; size: .; D: .; V: TRBV30; DNA: TGTGCCTGGAGTGTAATGGGGGGGCAGCCCCAGCATTTT; CDR3: CAWSVMGGQPQHF
J: TRBJ2-1; size: .; D: .; V: TRBV6-5; DNA: TGTGCCAGCAGTTACTCGGGGACCCAGTTCTTC; CDR3: CASSYSGTQFF
J: TRBJ2-5; size: .; D: TRBD2; V: TRBV27; DNA: TGTGCCAGCAGCCTTTTAGCGGGAGGGAGAGAGACCCAGTACTTC; CDR3: CASSLLAGGRETQYF
J: TRBJ1-5; size: .; D: .; V: TRBV3-1/TRBV3-2; DNA: TGTGCCAGCAGCCAAGAGTCCGGGTTTAGTCAGCCCCAGCATTTT; CDR3: CASSQESGFSQPQHF
J: TRBJ2-1; size: .; D: TRBD2; V: TRBV30; DNA: TGTGCCTGGAGTGGTCTAGCGGGAGGGGGTGAGCAGTTCTTC; CDR3: CAWSGLAGGGEQFF
J: TRBJ2-7; size: .; D: TRBD2; V: TRBV19; DNA: TGTGCCAGTAGTACCATACAACTAGCGGGAGGGCACGAGCAGTACTTC; CDR3: CASSTIQLAGGHEQYF
J: TRBJ1-1; size: .; D: .; V: TRBV7-9; DNA: TGTGCCAGCAGCTTAGAGGGCGGGGGCGCTGAAGCTTTCTTT; CDR3: CASSLEGGGAEAFF
J: TRBJ1-2; size: .; D: .; V: TRBV7-9; DNA: TGTGCCAGCAGCTTAGTAGCCGGCTACACCTTC; CDR3: CASSLVAGYTF
J: TRBJ1-1; size: .; D: TRBD1; V: TRBV4-1; DNA: TGCGCCAGCAGCCAGATTACAGGGGACACTGAAGCTTTCTTT; CDR3: CASSQITGDTEAFF
J: TRBJ1-1; size: .; D: .; V: TRBV2; DNA: TGTGCCAGCAGTGTTAGGGTTGAAGCTTTCTTT; CDR3: CASSVRVEAFF
J: TRBJ1-6; size: .; D: TRBD1; V: TRBV10-2; DNA: TGCGCCAGCAGGGAGAATTGGACAGGGGGCGTATATTCACCCCTCCACTTT; CDR3: CASRENWTGGVYSPLHF
J: TRBJ1-1; size: .; D: .; V: TRBV7-2; DNA: TGTGCCAGCAGTCAATATAAGGAGAACACTGAAGCTTTCTTT; CDR3: CASSQYKENTEAFF
J: TRBJ1-2; size: .; D: .; V: TRBV20-1; DNA: TGCAGTGCTAGTGGCGGGACCCAGGCGGGCTACACCTTC; CDR3: CSASGGTQAGYTF